Following are 27 T cell receptor beta chains from one sample sequenced in a study of hypomethylating agent response in myelodysplastic syndrome. The data were produced by immunoSEQ multiplex PCR, yet TCRdb's version contains in-frame clones alone and is incomplete. The sample carries about 6,000 clones, approximately 84% recorded once. The specimen was bone marrow, collected before or after starting hypomethylating agent treatment for myelodysplastic syndrome (not recorded which). The receptors stem from a human donor with myelodysplastic syndrome.

The chain is built from TRBV5-4 and TRBJ2-2; TRBD2 is a possible D gene (6 bases). The CDR3 loop spans 17 amino acids. From germline, CDR1 is SGHNT and CDR2 YYREEE (reference sequence). Trimming took 0 bases from V and 5 from J, leaving 17 bases between them. CDR3 in DNA: TGTGCCAGCAGCTTGGGGGTCGGGGCCGGAGGGACCGGGGAGCTGTTTTTT. This encodes CASSLGVGAGGTGELFF.

The genes are TRBV10-3 and TRBJ2-1; TRBD2 might be the D (6 bases). Germline V lookup: CDR1 ENHRY, CDR2 SYGVKD. This CDR3 contains 16 residues. The V end was cut by 1 base, the J end by 2 bases, with 12 bases between. The CDR3 is CAISEWGTVAYNEQFF. The CDR3 nucleotides are TGTGCCATCAGTGAGTGGGGGACTGTAGCCTACAATGAGCAGTTCTTC.

The chain is built from TRBV18 and TRBJ2-1; unclear D gene. Trimming shortened V by 6 bases and J by 5 bases, and 14 bases separated the two germline ends. The germline CDR1 and CDR2 sequences are KGHSH and LQKENI. The CDR3 consists of 14 residues. CDR3 nucleotide sequence: TGTGCCAGCTCTCGCAATCACCAGGACAATGAGCAGTTCTTC. This translates into CASSRNHQDNEQFF.

The chain combines TRBV5-1 with TRBJ2-1; possibly TRBD2 for D (6 bases). This CDR3 region has 15 residues. Trimming removed 0 bases from V and 5 bases from J, with 12 bases in between. CDR1 SGHRS and CDR2 YFSETQ come from the germline V gene. The chain's CDR3 is CASSLDGSINNEQFF. The DNA of the CDR3 is TGCGCCAGCAGCTTGGACGGGAGCATCAACAATGAGCAGTTCTTC.

This chain connects TRBV5-1 to TRBJ2-1; TRBD2 aligns across 11 bases. The CDR3 sequence is 15 residues long. Germline V gene sequence: CDR1 SGHRS, CDR2 YFSETQ. Trimming cost V 7 bases and J 10 bases; bases outside gene matches: 13. Written as DNA, the CDR3 is TGCGCCAGCTACTCACTAGCGGGGGTCGGGGAGGAGCAGTTCTTC. Residues: CASYSLAGVGEEQFF.

The V and J genes are TRBV28 and TRBJ2-2; D is possibly TRBD2 (5 bases). Looked up from germline, CDR1 is MDHEN and CDR2 is SYDVKM. CDR3 size: 16 residues. With 4 bases removed from V and 0 bases from J, the gap between germline ends came to 12 bases. In DNA, the CDR3 is TGTGCCAGCAGTTCCCATCGGGGTACGAACACCGGGGAGCTGTTTTTT. Amino acid sequence: CASSSHRGTNTGELFF.

V is TRBV7-8 and J is TRBJ1-5; 9 bases align to TRBD1. J lost 7 bases, V lost 2 bases, and 12 bases had no gene match. From germline, CDR1 is SGHVS and CDR2 FQNEAQ. CDR3 length: 17 residues. CDR3 coding DNA: TGTGCCAGCAGCTTATTTCCCACAGGGGGCTTGGGGCAGCCCCAGCATTTT. Amino acids: CASSLFPTGGLGQPQHF.

The genes are TRBV27 and TRBJ2-1; D is perhaps TRBD2 (7 bases). This CDR3 spans 15 amino acids. Trimming shortened V by 1 base and J by 6 bases, and 13 bases separated the two germline ends. The germline gives CDR1 MNHEY, CDR2 SMNVEV (reference sequence). This chain's CDR3 is CASSLLGGGLNEQFF. As DNA, the CDR3 is TGTGCCAGCAGTTTATTAGGGGGGGGCCTCAATGAGCAGTTCTTC.

The chain is built from TRBV7-8 and TRBJ2-7; D unresolved. The CDR3 runs to 12 residues. The V gene lost 5 bases and the J gene lost 6 bases, with 11 bases spanning the gap. Germline CDR1 reads SGHVS; CDR2 reads FQNEAQ. This CDR3 reads CASSEPGGEQYF. The CDR3 bases are TGTGCCAGCAGCGAACCGGGTGGCGAGCAGTACTTC.

The chain uses TRBV7-9 and TRBJ2-7, with TRBD2 identical over 9 bases. CDR3 size: 17 residues. Trimming cost V 4 bases and J 0 bases; bases outside gene matches: 10. Germline lookup yields CDR1 SEHNR and CDR2 FQNEAQ (reference sequence). In DNA, the CDR3 is TGTGCCAGCAGCTCCCACCGTGGCGGGAGGGCCTCCTACGAGCAGTACTTC. This encodes CASSSHRGGRASYEQYF.

This chain connects TRBV19 to TRBJ1-2, with D perhaps matching TRBD1 (5 bases). Germline CDR1 reads LNHDA; CDR2 reads SQIVND (reference sequence). Between the trimmed V and J ends, which lost 6 bases and 1 base, there was a span of 9 bases. This CDR3 is built from 13 residues. The CDR3 DNA reads as TGTGCCAGTAGGGACACCGGTAACTATGGCTACACCTTC. Protein product: CASRDTGNYGYTF.

The chain links TRBV9 to TRBJ1-2; 8 bases are a match to TRBD1. After removal of 3 bases from V and 8 bases from J, the junction contained 12 bases not matched to a gene. This CDR3 has 15 amino acids. Germline V gene lookup returns CDR1 SGDLS and CDR2 YYNGEE. The CDR3 protein is CASSARIGQGRGYTF. CDR3 sequence (DNA): TGTGCCAGCAGCGCCCGGATCGGACAGGGACGGGGCTACACCTTC.

This clone was observed a handful of times. The J gene is TRBJ1-2, the V gene TRBV29-1; the match to TRBD1 covers 7 bases. The CDR3 covers 12 residues. V lost 6 bases, J lost 8 bases, and 9 bases stayed unmatched. The V gene's germline CDR1 is SQVTM and CDR2 ANQGSEA. The CDR3 DNA reads TGCAGCGTCGACCCGACAGGGAGAGGCTACACCTTC. Translated: CSVDPTGRGYTF.

The chain carries TRBV6-1 and TRBJ1-5, with D tentatively TRBD1 (6 bases). Germline CDR1 reads MNHNS; CDR2 reads SASEGT. This CDR3 is built from 13 residues. V was trimmed by 8 bases and J by 6 bases, leaving 14 bases between them. This chain's CDR3 is CASVLGGFQPQHF. The CDR3 DNA is TGTGCCAGCGTTTTAGGGGGATTTCAGCCCCAGCATTTT.

The chain carries TRBV7-8 and TRBJ2-7; D is possibly TRBD1 (6 bases). The ends were cut back, 5 bases at V and 7 bases at J, with 21 bases in the middle. There are 15 residues in the CDR3. The germline V gene encodes CDR1 SGHVS and CDR2 FQNEAQ. Here the CDR3 DNA reads TGTGCCAGCAGCGTTAACAGGGTTGGCTCAGGGGAGCAGTACGTC. Its translation: CASSVNRVGSGEQYV.

The rearrangement links TRBV5-3 to TRBJ1-6; unclear D gene. TRBV5-3 has ORF status, its function being uncertain. The CDR3 contains 14 residues. Trimming pared 3 bases from V and 8 bases from J, leaving 12 bases between. The CDR3 spells CARSSKAFYSPLHF. The CDR3 bases are TGTGCCAGAAGCTCGAAGGCTTTTTATTCACCCCTCCACTTT.

With regard to this clone: Mismatch with germline at one junction end may stem from a read error. The CDR3: CASNESRSGNTIYF. CDR3 in DNA: TGTGCCAGCAATGAATCGCGTTCTGGAAACACCATATATTTT. The chain joins TRBV6-1 to TRBJ1-3; D is undetermined. The germline gives CDR1 MNHNS, CDR2 SASEGT. The CDR3 totals 14 residues.

This chain joins TRBV25-1 and TRBJ1-2; a possible D gene is TRBD1 (5 bases). The length of the CDR3 is 15 residues. The ends were cut back, 5 bases at V and 4 bases at J, with 17 bases in the middle. The germline V gene encodes CDR1 MGHDK and CDR2 SYGVNS. In DNA, the CDR3 is TGTGCCAGCAGTACTGGCGGGGCAGCAACCTATGGCTACACCTTC. Encoded protein: CASSTGGAATYGYTF.

J is TRBJ2-3 and V is TRBV5-6; 10 positions agree with TRBD2. Germline V CDR1 and CDR2: SGHDT, YYEEEE. This CDR3 is built from 17 residues. The V gene end was trimmed by 0 bases and the J gene end by 3 bases; junction bases not matched to a gene: 7. CDR3 nucleotides: TGTGCCAGCAGCTTGGGCCCGGGACTAGCGAGAACAGATACGCAGTATTTT. It is translated as CASSLGPGLARTDTQYF.

The V call is TRBV5-1, the J call TRBJ2-3, with D perhaps assigned TRBD1 or TRBD2 (5 bases each). The CDR3 has 15 residues. Deletions cut 0 bases from V and 2 bases from J, with 10 bases between. CDR1 and CDR2 from the germline V gene are SGHRS and YFSETQ. This CDR3 reads CASSLDGTTTDTQYF. The CDR3 coding sequence is TGCGCCAGCAGCTTGGATGGGACCACCACAGATACGCAGTATTTT.

V and J are TRBV5-8 and TRBJ1-5; D not certain. Per the germline V gene, CDR1 is SGHTS and CDR2 is YDEGEE. The CDR3 spans 11 residues. Trimming removed 4 bases at V and 12 bases at J, with 11 bases between. CDR3 residues: CASSIGFVQHF. The CDR3 bases are TGTGCCAGCAGCATTGGTTTCGTCCAGCATTTT. Together with reference TRBV5-8 and TRBJ1-5, the CDR3 gives the full variable domain: EAGVTQSPTHLIKTRGQQATLRCSPISGHTSVYWYQQALGLGLQFLLWYDEGEERNRGNFPPRFSGRQFPNYSSELNVNALELEDSALYLCASSIGFVQHFGDGTRLSIL.

This rearrangement joins TRBV2 to TRBJ1-1; D gene uncertain. Trimming took off 3 bases at V and 6 bases at J, with 8 bases between the two ends. The CDR3 runs to 12 residues. Germline V gene lookup returns CDR1 SNHLY and CDR2 FYNNEI. The CDR3 here is CASSEFGSEAFF. The DNA for the CDR3 is TGTGCCAGCAGTGAGTTCGGGTCTGAAGCTTTCTTT.

The rearrangement joins TRBV6-1 to TRBJ2-2; 7 bases agree with TRBD2. CDR1 MNHNS and CDR2 SASEGT come from the germline V gene. The CDR3 extends over 15 amino acids. The ends lost 5 bases at V and 2 bases at J; junction bases unmatched: 5. The DNA for the CDR3 is TGTGCCAGCAGTCTCCGGGGGGACAACACCGGGGAGCTGTTTTTT. Translating it yields CASSLRGDNTGELFF.

The V call is TRBV7-9, the J call TRBJ2-3; 7 nucleotides align to TRBD1. With 5 bases clipped from V and 5 bases from J, the junction kept 10 bases outside the gene matches. The CDR3 loop spans 15 amino acids. Germline values: CDR1 SEHNR, CDR2 FQNEAQ (reference sequence). The CDR3 DNA reads as TGTGCCAGCAGCCCGACAGGGTATGGGAAAGATACGCAGTATTTT. This gives the protein CASSPTGYGKDTQYF.

This chain uses TRBV7-9 with TRBJ2-7; possibly TRBD1 for D (6 bases). Germline CDR1 reads SEHNR; CDR2 reads FQNEAQ (reference sequence). V was shortened by 7 bases and J by 2 bases, with 15 bases between the two germline ends. The CDR3 is made up of 14 amino acids. CDR3 amino acids: CASNSQGIAYEQYF. The CDR3 region has the DNA TGTGCCAGCAACTCCCAGGGGATCGCCTACGAGCAGTACTTC.

V usage is TRBV12-5 and J usage is TRBJ2-3, with 7 nucleotides matching TRBD1. Per germline, CDR1 LGHNT and CDR2 FRNRAP. The junction had 5 bases not matched to a gene; V was cut back by 6 bases and J by 5 bases. This CDR3 has 13 amino acids. The CDR3 coding sequence is TGTGCTAGTGGGACAGGGCTAAAAGATACGCAGTATTTT. The encoded protein is CASGTGLKDTQYF.

This clone has a handful of counts. The V gene is TRBV5-1, the J gene TRBJ1-2; weak D call: TRBD1 (5 bases). The CDR3 length is 15 residues. Germline loops: CDR1 SGHRS, CDR2 YFSETQ. V was trimmed by 4 bases and J by 0 bases, leaving 13 bases between them. CDR3 nucleotides: TGCGCCAGCAGCCCCGCAACAGGAGCTAACTATGGCTACACCTTC. Translated: CASSPATGANYGYTF.